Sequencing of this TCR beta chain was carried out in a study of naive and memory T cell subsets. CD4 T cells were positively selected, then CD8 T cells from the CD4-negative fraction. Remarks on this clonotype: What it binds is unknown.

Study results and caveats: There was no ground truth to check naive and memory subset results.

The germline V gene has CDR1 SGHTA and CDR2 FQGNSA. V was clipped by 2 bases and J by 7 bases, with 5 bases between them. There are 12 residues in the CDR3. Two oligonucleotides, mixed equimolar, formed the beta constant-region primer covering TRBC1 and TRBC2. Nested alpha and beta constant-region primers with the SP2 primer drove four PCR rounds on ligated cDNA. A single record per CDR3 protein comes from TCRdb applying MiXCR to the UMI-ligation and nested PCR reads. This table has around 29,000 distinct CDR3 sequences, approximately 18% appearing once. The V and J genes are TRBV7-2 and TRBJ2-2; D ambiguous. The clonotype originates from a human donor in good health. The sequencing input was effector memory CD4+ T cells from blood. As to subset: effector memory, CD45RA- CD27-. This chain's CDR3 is CASSLFDGELFF. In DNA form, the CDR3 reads TGTGCCAGCAGCTTATTTGACGGGGAGCTGTTTTTT.